The present entry profiles one TCR beta chain with its context. This specimen comes from a study of blood T cell repertoires in COVID-19. Study-wide context: Both acute and convalescent COVID-19 samples were obtained from the United States, Italy and Spain. PBMCs, B-cell-depleted T cells, or T cells provided the cDNA or gDNA that made up the material.

Original data processing: Amplification from reference gene primers served as the basis for estimated nucleated cell counts. This table comes from immunoSEQ multiplex PCR, and its TCRdb copy is limited to in-frame clones, with some not included. V, J and clone size reflect that table, while D and trimming were determined from the DNA. The data contain roughly 48,000 clones, about three quarters of them singletons. The TCR sequence derives from a human donor with active or convalescent COVID-19. The donor label of this sample is uncertain. Sequencing was carried out using peripheral blood.

CDR3 coding DNA: TGTGCCAGCAGTTCAGGACAGGGAGTACGCAATGAGCAGTTCTTC. This encodes CASSSGQGVRNEQFF. The rearrangement joins TRBV27 to TRBJ2-1, with 8 bases that match TRBD1. This CDR3 is built from 15 residues. In germline, CDR1 is MNHEY, CDR2 SMNVEV (reference sequence). V lost 4 bases to trimming and J lost 6 bases; unmatched junction nucleotides: 8.